This is a list of T cell receptor beta chains from one sample in a study of OX40 agonist ivuxolimab in advanced cancers. TCRdb keeps only in-frame clones here, not all; method: immunoSEQ multiplex PCR. The data contain 65,000 to 90,000 clones, roughly nine tenths of them seen just once; the ten biggest clones take up roughly a tenth. The sample in question was CD4+ or CD8+ T cells sorted from blood, obtained in a trial of the OX40 agonist ivuxolimab. These TCRs come from an adult with an advanced solid tumor such as melanoma, head and neck, liver or kidney cancer. CDR3s include the opening cysteine and the closing phenylalanine or tryptophan. The order of the fields is CDR3 protein, CDR3 DNA, clone size, V gene, D gene, J gene. D genes are given only for firm matches. Clone size appears in some rows only: once, few, many, or a class for an expanded clone.

CDR3: CASSATLGTAVWEQYF
DNA: TGCGCCAGCAGTGCCACCCTGGGCACCGCCGTATGGGAGCAGTACTTC
size: -
V: TRBV10-1
D: -
J: TRBJ2-7

CDR3: CASSPGQGFSYEQYF
DNA: TGTGCCAGTAGCCCGGGACAGGGGTTCTCCTACGAGCAGTACTTC
size: -
V: TRBV19
D: TRBD1
J: TRBJ2-7

CDR3: CASKVRGAVYEQYF
DNA: TGTGCCAGTAAGGTCAGGGGTGCAGTCTACGAGCAGTACTTC
size: -
V: TRBV19
D: -
J: TRBJ2-7

CDR3: CASSTGGVDYEQYF
DNA: TGCGCCAGCAGCACCGGTGGCGTCGACTACGAGCAGTACTTC
size: -
V: TRBV5-1
D: -
J: TRBJ2-7

CDR3: CASSQEAWGRSGNTIYF
DNA: TGTGCCAGCAGCCAAGAGGCGTGGGGAAGATCTGGAAACACCATATATTTT
size: -
V: TRBV7-6
D: -
J: TRBJ1-3

CDR3: CASSITAGPNEQYF
DNA: TGTGCCAGTAGTATCACTGCAGGCCCCAACGAGCAGTACTTC
size: once
V: TRBV19
D: -
J: TRBJ2-7

CDR3: CASRGPGSYNEQFF
DNA: TGTGCCAGCAGAGGACCCGGGAGTTACAATGAGCAGTTCTTC
size: once
V: TRBV14
D: -
J: TRBJ2-1

CDR3: CASSLHLNTEAFF
DNA: TGTGCCAGCAGTTTACACTTGAACACTGAAGCTTTCTTT
size: -
V: TRBV27
D: -
J: TRBJ1-1

CDR3: CASSSVRGNEQYF
DNA: TGTGCCAGCAGCTCTGTACGAGGAAACGAGCAGTACTTC
size: -
V: TRBV7-9
D: -
J: TRBJ2-7

CDR3: CASSYSTGMIHNEQFF
DNA: TGTGCCAGCAGTTACTCGACAGGGATGATCCACAATGAGCAGTTCTTC
size: once
V: TRBV6-5
D: TRBD1
J: TRBJ2-1

CDR3: CASSGQGHGRFYEQYF
DNA: TGTGCCAGTAGTGGACAGGGACACGGACGTTTTTACGAGCAGTACTTC
size: -
V: TRBV19
D: TRBD1
J: TRBJ2-7

CDR3: CASSYSAGEFYEQYF
DNA: TGTGCCAGCAGTTACTCGGCAGGGGAATTCTACGAGCAGTACTTC
size: -
V: TRBV6-5
D: -
J: TRBJ2-7

CDR3: CASSLDGSYEQYF
DNA: TGTGCCAGCAGCTTAGACGGCTCCTACGAGCAGTACTTC
size: -
V: TRBV11-3
D: -
J: TRBJ2-7

CDR3: CASSGRGPGELFF
DNA: TGTGCCAGCAGTGGAAGGGGCCCGGGGGAGCTGTTTTTT
size: -
V: TRBV9
D: -
J: TRBJ2-2

CDR3: CASSPFNPPSTDTQYF
DNA: TGTGCCAGCAGCCCTTTTAACCCCCCTAGCACAGATACGCAGTATTTT
size: -
V: TRBV7-8
D: -
J: TRBJ2-3

CDR3: CASSGGHSLTDTQYF
DNA: TGTGCCAGCAGCGGCGGACACAGCCTCACAGATACGCAGTATTTT
size: -
V: TRBV9
D: -
J: TRBJ2-3

CDR3: CASSQYPSRGFIMNTEAFF
DNA: TGTGCCAGCAGCCAATACCCCTCGCGGGGCTTTATTATGAACACTGAAGCTTTCTTT
size: -
V: TRBV4-2
D: -
J: TRBJ1-1

CDR3: CASRDPGTGWAEQYF
DNA: TGTGCCAGCAGGGACCCAGGGACAGGGTGGGCCGAGCAGTACTTC
size: -
V: TRBV2
D: TRBD1
J: TRBJ2-7

CDR3: CSVEPPDRGYTF
DNA: TGCAGCGTTGAACCCCCCGACAGGGGTTACACCTTC
size: -
V: TRBV29-1
D: TRBD1
J: TRBJ1-2

CDR3: CASSHPWTGLTLAKNIQYF
DNA: TGTGCCAGCAGTCACCCGTGGACAGGCCTAACCCTAGCCAAAAACATTCAGTACTTC
size: -
V: TRBV6-7
D: TRBD1
J: TRBJ2-4

CDR3: CASSVTRDRDYGYTF
DNA: TGTGCCAGCAGCGTAACTCGGGACAGGGACTATGGCTACACCTTC
size: -
V: TRBV9
D: TRBD1
J: TRBJ1-2

CDR3: CASSLDLAGEETQYF
DNA: TGCGCCAGCAGCTTGGATCTAGCGGGGGAAGAGACCCAGTACTTC
size: -
V: TRBV5-1
D: TRBD2
J: TRBJ2-5

CDR3: CASSPTGASYEQYF
DNA: TGTGCCAGCAGTCCAACCGGGGCATCCTACGAGCAGTACTTC
size: once
V: TRBV5-6
D: -
J: TRBJ2-7

CDR3: CASSGSGGGLFF
DNA: TGTGCCAGCAGTGGATCAGGGGGGGGACTGTTTTTT
size: -
V: TRBV25-1
D: TRBD1
J: TRBJ1-4

CDR3: CASSVGRGGTTGELFF
DNA: TGTGCCAGCAGCGTAGGACGCGGGGGGACCACCGGGGAGCTGTTTTTT
size: -
V: TRBV9
D: TRBD2
J: TRBJ2-2

CDR3: CASSPGQGNQPQHF
DNA: TGTGCCAGCAGCCCGGGGCAGGGAAATCAGCCCCAGCATTTT
size: -
V: TRBV7-6
D: -
J: TRBJ1-5